The clone carrying this T cell receptor (beta chain) appeared many times. The antigen remains undetermined. The junction does not match germline at one end; this may be a read error. The data were taken from a study of identical twins. Study results and caveats: Models underpredicted monozygotic twin sharing of out-of-frame TCR alpha. Insertions ran lower in abundant cord blood beta clonotypes, though not in memory repertoires. Excess sharing between twins was weaker in beta out-of-frame sequences.

One entry per CDR3 protein, called by TCRdb with MiXCR from the 5' RACE reads. The sample consists of some 1,600,000 distinct CDR3 sequences, around a third of them appearing once. The germline V gene has CDR1 SGHRS and CDR2 YFSETQ. This CDR3 has 14 amino acids. The source of this sequence is a newborn girl in good health. The chain recombines TRBV5-1 with TRBJ1-4; D call uncertain. Sequencing was done on a sample of cord blood. The CDR3 sequence is CASSPGRRNEKLFF. Written as DNA, the CDR3 is TGTGCCAGCAGTCCCGGCCGTCGTAATGAAAAACTGTTTTTT. Variable domain in full (rest from reference TRBV5-1 and TRBJ1-4): KAGVTQTPRYLIKTRGQQVTLSCSPISGHRSVSWYQQTPGQGLQFLFEYFSETQRNKGNFPGRFSGRQFSNSRSEMNVSTLELGDSALYLCASSPGRRNEKLFFGSGTQLSVL.